Presented here are 6 T cell receptor beta chains from one specimen sequenced in a study of blood T cells in healthy people across ages. A second PCR, run for roughly 7 to 12 cycles, used a sample-barcoded 5' primer plus a J-beta primer mix. Via MiXCR, TCRdb re-called the 5' RACE reads, giving one row per CDR3 protein. Altogether 800,000 to 1,300,000 distinct CDR3 sequences are present, approximately 26% being singletons, with the ten largest covering about 0.8%. The data were also submitted as part of a second study, on T cells of mothers and their children.

The sample was blood. These receptors were taken from a girl aged 2 to 9 in good health.

This clonotype has a handful of counts. This chain joins TRBV27 and TRBJ2-1, with D perhaps matching TRBD2 (5 bases). Germline V gene sequence: CDR1 MNHEY, CDR2 SMNVEV (reference sequence). V lost 3 bases, J lost 5 bases, and 11 bases lay in between. The CDR3 covers 14 residues. The CDR3 DNA follows: TGTGCCAGCAGTTTTGTCTCCGGGGACAATGAGCAGTTCTTC. It yields the protein CASSFVSGDNEQFF.

This clonotype has just a few counts. The chain employs TRBV18 and TRBJ2-1; TRBD1 matches at 9 bases. Germline V gives CDR1 KGHSH, CDR2 LQKENI. The CDR3 contains 14 residues. V trimming: 6 bases; J trimming: 6 bases; junction bases outside the gene matches: 6. The CDR3 DNA sequence: TGTGCCAGCTCTTGGACAGGGGATCGCAATGAGCAGTTCTTC. It yields the protein CASSWTGDRNEQFF.

The genes are TRBV29-1 and TRBJ2-1; 9 bases fit TRBD2. The length of the CDR3 is 15 residues. J lost 2 bases, V lost 6 bases, and 8 bases had no gene match. Germline values: CDR1 SQVTM, CDR2 ANQGSEA. The chain's CDR3 is CSVVLAGPTYNEQFF. In nucleotides, the CDR3 is TGCAGCGTGGTCCTAGCGGGGCCAACCTACAATGAGCAGTTCTTC.

This clonotype was seen more than once but under ten times. As DNA, the CDR3 is TGCGCCAGCAGCCAACCCCAAAGGGGGAATGAGCAGTTCTTC. This encodes CASSQPQRGNEQFF. The J gene is TRBJ2-5, the V gene TRBV4-1; possibly TRBD1 for D (6 bases). The DNA matches TRBJ2-1 better at its end, which makes the J call doubtful. Germline CDR1 and CDR2: MGHRA and YSYEKL. The CDR3 contains 14 residues.

The chain is built from TRBV4-2 and TRBJ2-1, with TRBD2 matching 13 bases. Per the germline V gene, CDR1 is LGHNA and CDR2 is YNFKEQ. This CDR3 is 15 amino acids long. V shed 3 bases, J shed 7 bases, and the junction held 3 bases outside the gene matches. The CDR3 DNA reads as TGTGCCAGCAGCCAGGGGACTAGCGGGGCTAATGAGCAGTTCTTC. It specifies CASSQGTSGANEQFF.

This rearrangement joins TRBV7-2 to TRBJ2-7; D is undetermined. Trimming took off 2 bases at V and 5 bases at J, with 10 bases between the two ends. Germline loops: CDR1 SGHTA, CDR2 FQGNSA. The CDR3 runs 13 residues. The CDR3 DNA follows: TGTGCCAGCAGCTTATCCAGCCCCAACGAGCAGTACTTC. Encoded protein: CASSLSSPNEQYF.